The 21 T cell receptor beta chains presented below share a single source sample, sequenced in a study of shared clonotypes between healthy human individuals. Sequencing used immunoSEQ multiplex PCR; TCRdb keeps in-frame clones, though not all of them. Counted here are about 2,500,000 clones, around nine tenths occurring once; the ten biggest clones make up over 0.12%. The material sequenced was naive CD4+ T cells sorted from blood. Subset meaning: CD45RA+ positively selected. Every receptor here comes from a man aged 18 to 35 in good health.

On this clone itself: A junction end diverges from the germline sequence, so it may reflect a read error. The gene calls are TRBV14 and TRBJ2-7, with D tentatively TRBD1 (6 bases). CDR1 is SGHDN, CDR2 FVKESK, per germline. The CDR3 totals 15 residues. CDR3 coding DNA: TGTGCCAGCAGGCAAGGCGGCAGGGGCGCCTACGAGCAGTACTTC. Protein sequence: CASRQGGRGAYEQYF.

The chain couples TRBV7-2 to TRBJ2-2; D is possibly TRBD2 (5 bases). The V end was cut by 5 bases, the J end by 2 bases, with 15 bases between. CDR1 and CDR2 from the germline V gene are SGHTA and FQGNSA. CDR3 length: 16 residues. CDR3 residues: CASSPRAAANTGELFF. The CDR3 region has the DNA TGTGCCAGCAGCCCGCGAGCGGCTGCTAACACCGGGGAGCTGTTTTTT.

V usage is TRBV7-6 and J usage is TRBJ2-7; the D is unclear. The CDR3 runs to 14 residues. CDR1 is SGHVS and CDR2 is FNYEAQ in the germline V gene. V dropped 7 bases and J dropped 2 bases, with 15 bases sitting between them. The DNA for the CDR3 is TGTGCCAGCACACCCGGTCCCGATCCCTACGAGCAGTACTTC. Its protein is CASTPGPDPYEQYF.

This chain uses TRBV11-2 with TRBJ2-7; 8 nucleotides agree with TRBD1. The V and J ends lost 2 bases and 0 bases, in that order; junction bases with no gene match: 6. The CDR3 is 16 residues long. The germline gives CDR1 SGHAT, CDR2 FQNNGV. CDR3 DNA sequence: TGTGCCAGCAGCTTAATCGGGACAGGCGACTCCTACGAGCAGTACTTC. Translating gives CASSLIGTGDSYEQYF.

This chain links TRBV11-2 with TRBJ1-1; a weak D match, TRBD1 (6 bases). This CDR3 has 15 residues. Trimming took off 3 bases at V and 4 bases at J, with 15 bases between the two ends. Germline CDR1 reads SGHAT; CDR2 reads FQNNGV. CDR3 nucleotides: TGTGCCAGCAGCTTTGAACAGGGATGGCCCACTGAAGCTTTCTTT. Translated: CASSFEQGWPTEAFF.

Concerning this clone: One end of the junction does not line up with germline, which may come from a read error. The chain joins TRBV7-9 to TRBJ2-3; TRBD2 aligns across 12 bases. CDR1 is SEHNR and CDR2 is FQNEAQ in the germline V gene (reference sequence). This CDR3 region has 15 residues. CDR3 nucleotides: TGTGCCAGCAGCCTAGCGGGAGGGCCAACAGATACGCAGTATTTT. Translation: CASSLAGGPTDTQYF. Together with reference TRBV7-9 and TRBJ2-3, the CDR3 gives the full variable domain: DTGVSQNPRHKITKRGQNVTFRCDPISEHNRLYWYRQTLGQGPEFLTYFQNEAQLEKSRLLSDRFSAERPKGSFSTLEIQRTEQGDSAMYLCASSLAGGPTDTQYFGPGTRLTVL.

The V and J genes are TRBV28 and TRBJ1-2, with TRBD1 matching 7 bases. Trimming took 5 bases from V and 3 from J; bases not matched to a gene: 3. Germline V gene lookup returns CDR1 MDHEN and CDR2 SYDVKM. The CDR3 runs to 13 residues. CDR3 amino acids: CASSLTGDYGYTF. DNA of the CDR3: TGTGCCAGCAGTCTAACAGGGGACTATGGCTACACCTTC.

This chain connects TRBV18 to TRBJ2-5; TRBD1 matches at 9 bases. Per the germline V gene, CDR1 is KGHSH and CDR2 is LQKENI. V gave up 1 base and J gave up 5 bases; unmatched junction bases: 5. The CDR3 consists of 15 residues. CDR3 region: CASSPQGQGAETQYF. The CDR3 bases are TGTGCCAGCTCACCACAGGGACAGGGAGCTGAGACCCAGTACTTC.

This clone was detected a few times. The rearrangement links TRBV2 to TRBJ1-3; unclear D gene. Trimming shortened V by 7 bases and J by 3 bases, and 10 bases separated the two germline ends. The CDR3 consists of 13 residues. Germline lookup yields CDR1 SNHLY and CDR2 FYNNEI. This CDR3 is CASTAWDGNTIYF. The CDR3 DNA sequence: TGTGCCAGCACAGCCTGGGATGGAAACACCATATATTTT.

The chain couples TRBV11-2 to TRBJ2-3; D may be TRBD2 (5 bases). V was trimmed by 5 bases and J by 5 bases, leaving 14 bases between them. CDR1 is SGHAT, CDR2 FQNNGV, per germline. The CDR3 is 14 amino acids. The CDR3 coding sequence is TGTGCCAGCAGCGCACGGAGGAGGATAGATACGCAGTATTTT. Translation gives CASSARRRIDTQYF.

This clone was detected only once. The chain employs TRBV6-6 and TRBJ1-3; D is unclear. CDR1 and CDR2 from the germline V gene are MNHNY and SVGAGI (reference sequence). V lost 2 bases and J 0 bases, leaving 8 bases between the germline ends. The CDR3 is 15 residues long. The CDR3 nucleotides are TGTGCCAGCAGTTACGTGGGAAACTCTGGAAACACCATATATTTT. Its protein is CASSYVGNSGNTIYF.

V is TRBV7-9 and J is TRBJ2-4; the D gene is possibly TRBD1 (7 bases). In germline, CDR1 is SEHNR, CDR2 FQNEAQ (reference sequence). This CDR3 is 14 amino acids long. The V end was cut by 5 bases, the J end by 9 bases, with 17 bases between. CDR3 nucleotides: TGTGCCAGCAGCCAAACAGGGGAGGCGGTCATTCAGTACTTC. Its translation: CASSQTGEAVIQYF.

The rearrangement uses TRBV6-4 and TRBJ2-3; D unclear. Germline-derived CDR1 and CDR2 are MRHNA and SNTAGT. V was clipped by 9 bases and J by 6 bases, with 19 bases between them. The CDR3 is 14 residues long. The CDR3 protein is CASCIGEVWDTQYF. The CDR3 nucleotides read TGTGCCAGTTGCATTGGGGAAGTGTGGGATACGCAGTATTTT.

The chain couples TRBV5-1 to TRBJ2-2; 8 positions match TRBD2. Germline CDR1 is SGHRS and CDR2 is YFSETQ. CDR3 length: 15 amino acids. Losses at the gene ends were 2 bases for V and 3 bases for J; bases not matched to a gene: 3. CDR3 DNA sequence: TGCGCCAGCAGCTTAAGCGGGAGCTACACCGGGGAGCTGTTTTTT. Translating it yields CASSLSGSYTGELFF.

V gene TRBV7-6 combines with J gene TRBJ2-2; 14 bases fit TRBD2. Trimming at V came to 9 bases and at J to 0 bases, leaving 6 bases not matched to a gene. Per germline, CDR1 SGHVS and CDR2 FNYEAQ. The CDR3 contains 17 residues. CDR3 nucleotide sequence: TGTGCCAGTGGACTAGCGGGAGGTCTCGCGAACACCGGGGAGCTGTTTTTT. Translation: CASGLAGGLANTGELFF.

The chain couples TRBV28 to TRBJ1-2, with D unclear. The length of the CDR3 is 14 residues. V was trimmed by 5 bases and J by 0 bases, leaving 10 bases between them. Germline CDR1 is MDHEN and CDR2 is SYDVKM. The CDR3 DNA reads TGTGCCAGCAGTCTACAACTACCTAACTATGGCTACACCTTC. Its protein product is CASSLQLPNYGYTF.

This chain joins TRBV10-3 and TRBJ2-2, with 7 nucleotides matching TRBD1. The CDR3 runs 14 residues. Germline CDR1 reads ENHRY; CDR2 reads SYGVKD. V lost 6 bases and J lost 5; bases outside the gene matches: 6. CDR3 region: CAISRDSWTGELFF. In nucleotides, the CDR3 is TGTGCCATCAGCCGGGACAGCTGGACCGGGGAGCTGTTTTTT.

The chain employs TRBV2 and TRBJ1-2, with 11 bases fitting TRBD1. CDR3 length equals 17 residues. The trim removed 2 bases at V and 4 bases at J, leaving 9 bases unmatched. The V gene's germline CDR1 is SNHLY and CDR2 FYNNEI. The CDR3 loop reads CASSEIGQGAGGYGYTF. As DNA, the CDR3 is TGTGCCAGCAGTGAAATCGGACAGGGGGCCGGCGGCTATGGCTACACCTTC.

The J gene is TRBJ2-1, the V gene TRBV11-2, with 7 nucleotides matching TRBD2. The V segment lost 5 bases and the J segment 2 bases; nucleotides outside the gene matches: 6. The CDR3 runs to 15 residues. CDR1 and CDR2 (germline): SGHAT, FQNNGV. CDR3 in amino acids: CASSPSLAAYNEQFF. CDR3 nucleotides: TGTGCCAGCAGCCCTTCGCTAGCGGCCTACAATGAGCAGTTCTTC.

Notes on this clone: This specimen includes other DNA sequences encoding the same CDR3. The chain is built from TRBV29-1 and TRBJ2-5; perhaps D is TRBD1 or TRBD2 (5 bases each). CDR1 SQVTM and CDR2 ANQGSEA come from the germline V gene. The ends were cut back, 7 bases at V and 2 bases at J, with 5 bases in the middle. This CDR3 has 10 amino acids. CDR3 residues: CSGGQETQYF. The DNA of the CDR3 is TGCAGCGGGGGGCAAGAGACCCAGTACTTC.

This clone was counted between two and nine times. The chain employs TRBV7-9 and TRBJ2-2, with D possibly TRBD2 on 7 matching bases. The germline CDR1 and CDR2 sequences are SEHNR and FQNEAQ (reference sequence). CDR3 length equals 17 residues. The V gene lost 5 bases and the J gene lost 2 bases, with 18 bases spanning the gap. In nucleotides, the CDR3 is TGTGCCAGCAGCGGACTCGGGAGCGGGACAAACACCGGGGAGCTGTTTTTT. Translated, it gives CASSGLGSGTNTGELFF.